The next 21 T cell receptor beta chains were all read from a single sample in a study of T cell responses to AZD1222 COVID-19 vaccine. The table came from immunoSEQ multiplex PCR; TCRdb's copy has only in-frame clones and leaves some out. The data show under 75,000 clones, more than 75% seen once. Sequences were derived from peripheral blood, sampled on day 0 of AZD1222 vaccination. The receptors come from an adult in good health.

The chain has TRBV3-1 (or the pseudogene TRBV3-2) and TRBJ2-5; TRBD2 matches 7 bases. Germline V gives CDR1 LGHDT, CDR2 YNNKEL (reference sequence). The CDR3 runs to 16 residues. J was trimmed by 5 bases and V by 1 base; bases with no gene match: 10. CDR3 DNA: TGTGCCAGCAGCCAAGGTCTGAGAGGCGGGAGTGAGACCCAGTACTTC. Its translation: CASSQGLRGGSETQYF.

This clone was recorded only once. The chain is built from TRBV6-2 or TRBV6-3 and TRBJ1-6; D not resolved. V was pared by 3 bases and J by 3 bases, with 9 bases between. This CDR3 has 15 residues. The germline gives CDR1 MNHEY, CDR2 SVGEGT. In DNA, the CDR3 is TGTGCCAGCAGTTATACAGCCAGCTATAATTCACCCCTCCACTTT. Encoded protein: CASSYTASYNSPLHF.

This clone was recorded once. This sequence joins TRBV4-1 and TRBJ1-5; D ambiguous. The CDR3 consists of 15 residues. The germline CDR1 and CDR2 sequences are MGHRA and YSYEKL. Trimming removed 0 bases from V and 3 bases from J, with 9 bases in between. The CDR3 DNA is TGCGCCAGCAGCCAAGATGCTACATTCAATCAGCCCCAGCATTTT. It specifies CASSQDATFNQPQHF.

This rearrangement joins TRBV5-8 to TRBJ2-3, with 11 bases matching TRBD2. This CDR3 region has 16 residues. With 4 bases clipped from V and 0 bases from J, the junction kept 4 bases outside the gene matches. Per germline, CDR1 SGHTS and CDR2 YDEGEE. CDR3: CASSQGTSGSTDTQYF. CDR3 DNA: TGTGCCAGCAGCCAAGGGACTAGCGGTAGCACAGATACGCAGTATTTT. The variable domain in full, with the rest retrieved from reference TRBV5-8 and TRBJ2-3, is EAGVTQSPTHLIKTRGQQATLRCSPISGHTSVYWYQQALGLGLQFLLWYDEGEERNRGNFPPRFSGRQFPNYSSELNVNALELEDSALYLCASSQGTSGSTDTQYFGPGTRLTVL.

By sample share, this clone is medium-sized. This chain joins TRBV7-9 and TRBJ2-7; D assignment may be TRBD1 or TRBD2 (5 bases each). V shed 6 bases and J shed 2 bases, with 17 bases lying between them. Per the germline V gene, CDR1 is SEHNR and CDR2 is FQNEAQ (reference sequence). The CDR3 length is 15 residues. The CDR3 here is CASRKAGTDPYEQYF. As DNA, the CDR3 is TGTGCCAGCAGAAAGGCCGGGACCGATCCCTACGAGCAGTACTTC.

The rearrangement joins TRBV18 to TRBJ2-1, with TRBD2 identical over 11 bases. The CDR3 loop spans 17 amino acids. Trimming cost V 0 bases and J 4 bases; bases outside gene matches: 5. CDR1 is KGHSH and CDR2 is LQKENI in the germline V gene. The CDR3 sequence is CASSPPSSGRKYNEQFF. For the CDR3, the DNA is TGTGCCAGCTCACCACCGTCTAGCGGGAGGAAATACAATGAGCAGTTCTTC.

V is TRBV19 and J is TRBJ1-5; the D gene is possibly TRBD1 (5 bases). Trimming took 5 bases from V and 3 from J, leaving 17 bases between them. This CDR3 comprises 16 residues. The germline V gene has CDR1 LNHDA and CDR2 SQIVND (reference sequence). The CDR3 is CASSVSGTLINQPQHF. The DNA of the CDR3 is TGTGCCAGTAGTGTTTCGGGGACCCTGATCAATCAGCCCCAGCATTTT.

The CDR3 protein is CASSRSGVGGETQYF. DNA for the CDR3: TGTGCCAGCAGTCGGAGCGGGGTAGGTGGAGAGACCCAGTACTTC. This chain connects TRBV9 to TRBJ2-5, with 7 bases lining up with TRBD2. Looked up from germline, CDR1 is SGDLS and CDR2 is YYNGEE. V lost 5 bases and J lost 4; bases outside the gene matches: 11. The CDR3 has 15 amino acids.

This clone occurred once. V gene TRBV7-8 combines with J gene TRBJ2-7; 7 bases line up with TRBD1. Germline CDR1 SGHVS, CDR2 FQNEAQ. Trimming took 2 bases from V and 3 from J; bases not matched to a gene: 4. The CDR3 is 14 residues long. CDR3 DNA sequence: TGTGCCAGCAGCTTACGACAGGGCAACTACGAGCAGTACTTC. Translated, it gives CASSLRQGNYEQYF.

This chain uses TRBV6-5 with TRBJ2-5; no firm D call. Germline assignment: CDR1 MNHEY and CDR2 SVGAGI. The CDR3 sequence is 14 residues long. V dropped 5 bases and J dropped 2 bases, with 12 bases sitting between them. CDR3 coding DNA: TGTGCCAGCAGTCAGCCCTATGGGCAAGAGACCCAGTACTTC. As protein: CASSQPYGQETQYF.

The chain carries TRBV30 and TRBJ1-5; tentative D call: TRBD1 (6 bases). Germline V gene lookup returns CDR1 GTSNPN and CDR2 SVGIG (reference sequence). V was clipped by 3 bases and J by 0 bases, with 9 bases between them. CDR3 length: 14 residues. The CDR3 loop is CAWRQGNSNQPQHF. DNA of the CDR3: TGTGCCTGGAGACAGGGAAATAGCAATCAGCCCCAGCATTTT.

The V and J genes are TRBV9 and TRBJ1-5; D call uncertain. Germline loops: CDR1 SGDLS, CDR2 YYNGEE. Trimming removed 0 bases at V and 1 base at J, with 8 bases between. CDR3 length: 15 residues. In nucleotides, the CDR3 is TGTGCCAGCAGCGTAGACCCGGGGAGCAATCAGCCCCAGCATTTT. It translates to CASSVDPGSNQPQHF.

The chain recombines TRBV2 with TRBJ1-2; 9 bases agree with TRBD1. CDR1 and CDR2 (germline): SNHLY, FYNNEI. This CDR3 has 12 residues. The V segment lost 9 bases and the J segment 8 bases; nucleotides outside the gene matches: 7. CDR3 coding DNA: TGTGCCAGTGATACAGGGGGCTGGGGCTACACCTTC. It encodes CASDTGGWGYTF.

The chain carries TRBV7-2 and TRBJ2-1; D is unclear. The V and J ends lost 1 base and 6 bases respectively, with 13 bases between them. Germline V gives CDR1 SGHTA, CDR2 FQGNSA. The CDR3 contains 15 residues. The CDR3 DNA is TGTGCCAGCAGCTTAGTGACTGAATCCCCCAATGAGCAGTTCTTC. This sequence encodes CASSLVTESPNEQFF. The whole variable domain, filled in from reference TRBV7-2 and TRBJ2-1, reads GAGVSQSPSNKVTEKGKDVELRCDPISGHTALYWYRQSLGQGLEFLIYFQGNSAPDKSGLPSDRFSAERTGGSVSTLTIQRTQQEDSAVYLCASSLVTESPNEQFFGPGTRLTVL.

J is TRBJ2-1 and V is TRBV6-2 or TRBV6-3; D is possibly TRBD1 (7 bases). The V and J ends lost 5 bases and 0 bases respectively, with 17 bases between them. The CDR3 consists of 17 residues. Per the germline V gene, CDR1 is MNHEY and CDR2 is SVGEGT. CDR3 region: CASSTLHQGGSYNEQFF. The CDR3 coding sequence is TGTGCCAGCAGTACCCTCCACCAGGGGGGCTCCTACAATGAGCAGTTCTTC.

This sequence joins TRBV11-2 and TRBJ1-5, with D uncertain. The CDR3 has 13 residues. Trimming cost V 1 base and J 9 bases, with 10 bases left between them. Germline CDR1 reads SGHAT; CDR2 reads FQNNGV. The chain's CDR3 is CASSLVRAGPQHF. CDR3 nucleotide sequence: TGTGCCAGCAGCTTAGTCCGGGCGGGGCCCCAGCATTTT.

DNA of the CDR3: TGTGCCAGCAGCCTAGCAGGACTCTACAATGAGCAGTTCTTC. This sequence encodes CASSLAGLYNEQFF. This chain uses TRBV13 with TRBJ2-1, with D perhaps matching TRBD2 (5 bases). With 5 bases removed from V and 3 bases from J, the gap between germline ends came to 11 bases. Germline values: CDR1 PRHDT, CDR2 FYEKMQ (reference sequence). This CDR3 spans 14 amino acids.

The chain has TRBV11-3 and TRBJ2-4, with 8 bases that match TRBD2. Germline V gene data show CDR1 as SGHNT and CDR2 as YENEEA. This CDR3 spans 17 amino acids. V dropped 8 bases and J dropped 8; count of bases not matched to a gene: 20. CDR3 residues: CASCRRGGGTYGDIQYF. CDR3 bases: TGTGCCAGCTGCCGCAGGGGCGGGGGGACTTATGGGGACATTCAGTACTTC.

V and J are TRBV11-2 and TRBJ1-2; a possible D gene is TRBD1 (6 bases). V gave up 1 base and J gave up 3 bases, with 9 bases separating them. Germline CDR1 reads SGHAT; CDR2 reads FQNNGV. The CDR3 is 14 amino acids. Written as DNA, the CDR3 is TGTGCCAGCAGCTTAGGGGGGGGGCACTATGGCTACACCTTC. This encodes CASSLGGGHYGYTF.

The table lists this clone with a few counts. The chain is built from TRBV28 and TRBJ2-7; D tentatively reads TRBD1 or TRBD2 (6 bases each). Germline values: CDR1 MDHEN, CDR2 SYDVKM. This CDR3 contains 16 residues. V lost 7 bases and J 2 bases, leaving 21 bases between the germline ends. CDR3 sequence reads: CASTSPGAPTAYEQYF. In DNA form, the CDR3 reads TGTGCCAGCACAAGCCCGGGGGCCCCCACGGCCTACGAGCAGTACTTC.

This chain joins TRBV28 and TRBJ2-1; TRBD1 might be the D (6 bases). Trimming pared 4 bases from V and 10 bases from J, leaving 11 bases between. This CDR3 is built from 12 residues. CDR1 MDHEN and CDR2 SYDVKM come from the germline V gene. The CDR3 protein is CASSWTAAEQFF. The CDR3 nucleotides read TGTGCCAGCAGTTGGACAGCGGCGGAGCAGTTCTTC.